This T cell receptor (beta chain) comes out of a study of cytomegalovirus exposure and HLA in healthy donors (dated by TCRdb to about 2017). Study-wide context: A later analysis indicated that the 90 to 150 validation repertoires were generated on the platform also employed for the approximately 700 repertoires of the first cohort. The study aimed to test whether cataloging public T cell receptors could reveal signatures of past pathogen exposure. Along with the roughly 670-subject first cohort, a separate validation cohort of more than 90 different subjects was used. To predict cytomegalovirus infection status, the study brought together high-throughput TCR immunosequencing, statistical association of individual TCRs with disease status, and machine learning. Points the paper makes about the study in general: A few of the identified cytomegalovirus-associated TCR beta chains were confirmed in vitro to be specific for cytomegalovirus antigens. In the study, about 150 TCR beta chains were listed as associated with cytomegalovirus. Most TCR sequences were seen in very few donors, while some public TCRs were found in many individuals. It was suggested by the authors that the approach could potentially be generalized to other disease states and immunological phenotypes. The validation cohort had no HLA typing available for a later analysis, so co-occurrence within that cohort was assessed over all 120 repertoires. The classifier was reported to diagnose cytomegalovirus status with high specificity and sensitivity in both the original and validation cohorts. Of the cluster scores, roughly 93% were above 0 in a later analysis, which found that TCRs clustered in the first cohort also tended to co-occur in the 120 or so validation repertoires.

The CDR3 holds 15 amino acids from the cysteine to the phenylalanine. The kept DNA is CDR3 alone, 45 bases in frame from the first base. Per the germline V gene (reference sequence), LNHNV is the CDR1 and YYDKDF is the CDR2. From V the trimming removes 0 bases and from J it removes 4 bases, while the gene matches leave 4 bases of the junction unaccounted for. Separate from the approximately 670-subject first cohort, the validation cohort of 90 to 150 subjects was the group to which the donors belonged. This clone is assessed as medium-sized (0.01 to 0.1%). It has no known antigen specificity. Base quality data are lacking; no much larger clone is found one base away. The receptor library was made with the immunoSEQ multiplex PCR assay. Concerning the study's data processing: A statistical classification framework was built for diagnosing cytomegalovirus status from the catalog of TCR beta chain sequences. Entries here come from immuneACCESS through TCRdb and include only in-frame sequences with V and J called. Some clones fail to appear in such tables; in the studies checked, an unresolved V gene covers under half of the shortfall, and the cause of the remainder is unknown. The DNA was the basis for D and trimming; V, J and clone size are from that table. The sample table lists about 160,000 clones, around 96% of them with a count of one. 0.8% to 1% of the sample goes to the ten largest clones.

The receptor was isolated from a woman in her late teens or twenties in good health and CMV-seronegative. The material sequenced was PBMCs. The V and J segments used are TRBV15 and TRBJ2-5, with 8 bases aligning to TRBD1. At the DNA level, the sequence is TGTGCCACCAGCAGAGAAACAGGGGGAGGAGAGACCCAGTACTTC. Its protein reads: CATSRETGGGETQYF.